The next 10 T cell receptor beta chains were all read from a single sample in a study of blood T cells in healthy people across ages. Primers used in a second PCR of about 7 to 12 cycles were a sample-barcoded 5' primer and a J-beta primer mix. TCRdb ran MiXCR on the 5' RACE reads and lists one entry per CDR3 protein. The sample records around 690,000 distinct CDR3 sequences, under 70% being singletons. Source material: blood. The origin of the receptors is a man between 60 and 75 years old in good health.

This clonotype was recorded at least ten times. J is TRBJ2-7 and V is TRBV20-1; D could derive from TRBD1 or TRBD2 (5 bases each). Germline CDR1 reads DFQATT; CDR2 reads SNEGSKA (reference sequence). V lost 2 bases and J 6 bases, leaving 14 bases between the germline ends. The CDR3 consists of 13 residues. Here the CDR3 reads CSARSIGGGEQYF. For the CDR3, the DNA is TGCAGTGCTAGATCCATTGGGGGTGGCGAGCAGTACTTC.

The DNA for the CDR3 is TGTGCCAGCAGCAACTCCGAGGCTGGAAATACGCAGTATTTT. It codes for CASSNSEAGNTQYF. The rearrangement links TRBV7-2 to TRBJ2-3, with D unclear. V dropped 5 bases and J dropped 7 bases, with 16 bases sitting between them. CDR1 is SGHTA, CDR2 FQGNSA, per germline. This CDR3 spans 14 amino acids.

Only one count was recorded for this clonotype. This rearrangement joins TRBV10-2 to TRBJ1-1; the match to TRBD1 covers 8 bases. V was pared by 6 bases and J by 5 bases, with 8 bases of the junction left unmatched. Germline V gene sequence: CDR1 WSHSY, CDR2 SAAADI. This CDR3 has 14 residues. The CDR3 DNA reads TGCGCCAGCAGATCGACAGGGGACCCTACTGAAGCTTTCTTT. Protein sequence: CASRSTGDPTEAFF.

Comment on this clonotype: At one of its ends the junction is not consistent with the germline gene, which may arise from a read error. The J gene is TRBJ2-7, the V gene TRBV29-1; 10 bases agree with TRBD1. CDR1 is SQVTM and CDR2 is ANQGSEA in the germline V gene. The CDR3 covers 16 residues. The CDR3 nucleotides read TGCAGCGTTGTTCAAGGAGGACAGGGGGTTCCCTACGAGCTGTACTTC. This gives the protein CSVVQGGQGVPYELYF.

This chain uses TRBV6-5 with TRBJ1-1, with D perhaps TRBD1 (6 bases). The CDR3 is made up of 15 amino acids. V was trimmed by 6 bases and J by 1 base, leaving 15 bases between them. Germline loops: CDR1 MNHEY, CDR2 SVGAGI. For the CDR3, the DNA is TGTGCCAGCAGACCACAGGGCTCCGGGAACACTGAAGCTTTCTTT. Its translation: CASRPQGSGNTEAFF.

This chain uses TRBV6-1 with TRBJ2-5; perhaps TRBD1 as D (5 bases). Germline assignment: CDR1 MNHNS and CDR2 SASEGT. The CDR3 runs to 17 residues. V lost 5 bases, J lost 0 bases, and 19 bases lay in between. The CDR3 sequence is CASSTRPLQANQETQYF. The CDR3 nucleotides read TGTGCCAGCAGTACCCGGCCTTTACAGGCGAACCAAGAGACCCAGTACTTC.

This clonotype was seen a handful of times. CDR3 DNA sequence: TGTGCCAGCAGCCAAGTGAACAGGGGCGAGCAGTACTTC. Its protein is CASSQVNRGEQYF. The rearrangement uses TRBV3-1 and TRBJ2-7, with 7 positions matching TRBD1. Germline V gene sequence: CDR1 LGHDT, CDR2 YNNKEL (reference sequence). The J segment lost 6 bases and the V segment lost 1 base, leaving 3 bases of the junction unmatched. CDR3 length equals 13 residues.

The chain couples TRBV29-1 to TRBJ2-3; D ambiguous. Trimming took off 7 bases at V and 6 bases at J, with 11 bases between the two ends. Germline CDR1 is SQVTM and CDR2 is ANQGSEA. The CDR3 spans 11 residues. CDR3 sequence: CSAGRADTQYF. DNA for the CDR3: TGCAGCGCCGGACGCGCGGATACGCAGTATTTT.

CDR3 nucleotides: TGTGCCAGCAGTTTAGCGGGTGCTAGCTCCTACGAGCAGTACTTC. It codes for CASSLAGASSYEQYF. This sequence joins TRBV12-3 or TRBV12-4 and TRBJ2-7; D uncertain. V was pared by 0 bases and J by 0 bases, with 9 bases between. CDR3 length: 15 residues.

This clonotype was seen only a few times. The gene calls are TRBV20-1 and TRBJ2-5, with 13 positions matching TRBD2. CDR3 length: 16 residues. Per the germline V gene, CDR1 is DFQATT and CDR2 is SNEGSKA (reference sequence). V lost 4 bases, J lost 5 bases, and 10 bases stayed unmatched. The DNA of the CDR3 is TGCAGTGCTATTAGTCCCGGACTAGCGGGGGTCGAGACCCAGTACTTC. Amino acid sequence: CSAISPGLAGVETQYF.